This TCR beta chain was observed in a study of CD8+ T cells in alopecia areata. Stated treatment: oral pan-JAK inhibitor, 5-10 mg twice daily. Germline CDR1 and CDR2: MNHEY and SVGAGI. The CDR3 is 14 residues long. Investigators isolated RNA and reverse transcribed it into cDNA to act as the sequencing template. Assay: immunoSEQ multiplex PCR; the TCRdb copy retains only in-frame clones and omits some. This sample yields about 270,000 clones, of which around 64% are seen a single time; roughly 0.93% belongs to the top ten. The V gene is TRBV6-5, the J gene TRBJ2-2; 10 bases are a match to TRBD2. The sample consisted of CD4+ T cells sorted from blood, taken around week 53, from a patient treated with tofacitinib. The clonotype comes from a human donor with alopecia areata. The CDR3 nucleotides read TGTGCAAGCGGGGGGGTTCGGAACACCGGGGAGCTGTTTTTT. Protein: CASGGVRNTGELFF.